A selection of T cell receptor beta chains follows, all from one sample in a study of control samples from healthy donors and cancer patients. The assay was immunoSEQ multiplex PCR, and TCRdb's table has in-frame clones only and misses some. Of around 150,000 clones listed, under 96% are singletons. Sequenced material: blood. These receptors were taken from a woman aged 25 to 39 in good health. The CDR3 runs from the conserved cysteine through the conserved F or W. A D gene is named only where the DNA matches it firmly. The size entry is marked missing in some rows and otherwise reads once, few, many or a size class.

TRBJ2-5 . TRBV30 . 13 CACETGWQETQYF TGTGCCTGCGAAACAGGGTGGCAAGAGACCCAGTACTTC
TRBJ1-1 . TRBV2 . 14 CASSKLAGGTEAFF TGTGCCAGCAGTAAATTGGCGGGAGGGACTGAAGCTTTCTTT
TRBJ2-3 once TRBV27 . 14 CASSLLRLGDTQYF TGTGCCAGCAGTTTACTCAGACTCGGAGATACGCAGTATTTT
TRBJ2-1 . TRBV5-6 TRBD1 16 CASSLWGQSSYNEQFF TGTGCCAGCAGCTTGTGGGGACAGAGCTCCTACAATGAGCAGTTCTTC
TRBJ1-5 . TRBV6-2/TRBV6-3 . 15 CASSLTHSSNQPQHF TGTGCCAGCAGCCTAACCCACAGTAGCAATCAGCCCCAGCATTTT
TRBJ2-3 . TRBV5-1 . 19 CASSFGPWVGVPGPDTQYF TGCGCCAGCAGCTTTGGACCCTGGGTAGGCGTTCCTGGTCCAGATACGCAGTATTTT
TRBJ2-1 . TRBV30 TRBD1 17 CAWSDRTGASSYNEQFF TGTGCCTGGAGTGACAGGACAGGGGCTAGCTCCTACAATGAGCAGTTCTTC
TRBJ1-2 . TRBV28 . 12 CASSWDNHGYTF TGTGCCAGCAGTTGGGACAACCATGGCTACACCTTC
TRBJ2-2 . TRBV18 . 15 CASSPTTLNTGELFF TGTGCCAGCTCACCGACTACCTTGAACACCGGGGAGCTGTTTTTT
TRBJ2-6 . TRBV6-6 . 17 CASSRTTTVPGANVLTF TGTGCCAGCAGTCGGACAACCACAGTCCCTGGGGCCAACGTCCTGACTTTC
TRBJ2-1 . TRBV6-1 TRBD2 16 CASSELAGVSYNEQFF TGTGCCAGCAGTGAACTCGCGGGAGTCTCCTACAATGAGCAGTTCTTC
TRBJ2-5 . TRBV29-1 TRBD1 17 CSVTGDWDRVFVETQYF TGCAGCGTTACCGGTGATTGGGACAGGGTTTTCGTAGAGACCCAGTACTTC
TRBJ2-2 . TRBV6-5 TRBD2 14 CASASGEDTGELFF TGTGCCAGCGCCAGCGGGGAGGACACCGGGGAGCTGTTTTTT
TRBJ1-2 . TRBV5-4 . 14 CASSLGQLNYGYTF TGTGCCAGCAGCTTGGGACAGTTGAACTATGGCTACACCTTC
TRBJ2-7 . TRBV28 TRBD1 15 CASKFRDRVSYEQYF TGTGCCAGCAAGTTTCGGGACAGGGTTTCCTACGAGCAGTACTTC
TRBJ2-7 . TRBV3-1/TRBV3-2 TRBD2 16 CASSQETSGRRNEQYF TGTGCCAGCAGCCAAGAAACCAGCGGGAGGCGAAACGAGCAGTACTTC
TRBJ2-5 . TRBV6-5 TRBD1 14 CASRDRVLQETQYF TGTGCCAGCAGAGACAGGGTCCTCCAAGAGACCCAGTACTTC
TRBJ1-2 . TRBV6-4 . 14 CASSRTGRNYGYTF TGTGCCAGCAGCCGAACAGGGAGGAACTATGGCTACACCTTC
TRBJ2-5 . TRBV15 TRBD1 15 CATSFRTGGFETQYF TGTGCCACCAGCTTCCGGACAGGGGGGTTTGAGACCCAGTACTTC
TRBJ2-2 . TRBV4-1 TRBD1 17 CASSQGPQGATAGELFF TGCGCCAGCAGCCAGGGCCCTCAGGGGGCTACGGCCGGGGAGCTGTTTTTT
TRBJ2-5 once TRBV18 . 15 CASSLGTLTQETQYF TGTGCCAGCTCGCTAGGGACACTAACCCAAGAGACCCAGTACTTC
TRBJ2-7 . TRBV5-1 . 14 CASSSTGWSYEQYF TGCGCCAGCAGCTCAACAGGGTGGTCCTACGAGCAGTACTTC
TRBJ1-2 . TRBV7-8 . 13 CASSQMWSRGYTF TGTGCCAGCAGCCAAATGTGGTCGAGGGGCTACACCTTC
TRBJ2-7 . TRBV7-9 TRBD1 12 CASSSGGGEQYF TGTGCCAGCAGCTCAGGGGGCGGCGAGCAGTACTTC
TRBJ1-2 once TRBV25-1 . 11 CASERGGGYTF TGTGCCAGCGAAAGAGGGGGGGGCTACACCTTC
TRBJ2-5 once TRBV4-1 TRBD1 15 CASSDRDRGGETQYF TGCGCCAGCAGCGACCGGGACAGGGGAGGGGAGACCCAGTACTTC
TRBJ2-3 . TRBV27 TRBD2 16 CASSLTSGGAPDTQYF TGTGCCAGCAGTTTAACTAGCGGGGGGGCACCAGATACGCAGTATTTT
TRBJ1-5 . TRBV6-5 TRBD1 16 CASSSRTGGTNQPQHF TGTGCCAGCAGTTCCCGGACAGGGGGTACCAATCAGCCCCAGCATTTT
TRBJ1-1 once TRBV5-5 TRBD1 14 CASSRTGVSTEAFF TGTGCCAGCAGCCGAACAGGGGTAAGCACTGAAGCTTTCTTT
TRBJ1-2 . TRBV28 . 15 CASREQEGGNYGYTF TGTGCCAGCAGAGAGCAGGAAGGGGGTAACTATGGCTACACCTTC
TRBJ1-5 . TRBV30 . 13 CAWSEMGGQPQHF TGTGCCTGGAGCGAAATGGGAGGTCAGCCCCAGCATTTT
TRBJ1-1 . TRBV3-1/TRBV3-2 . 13 CASSPGWTTEAFF TGTGCCAGCAGCCCTGGGTGGACCACTGAAGCTTTCTTT
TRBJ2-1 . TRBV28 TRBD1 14 CASSQDRGRNEQFF TGTGCCAGCAGTCAAGACAGGGGACGGAATGAGCAGTTCTTC
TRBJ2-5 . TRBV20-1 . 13 CSASSEPIETQYF TGCAGTGCTAGTTCGGAACCCATCGAGACCCAGTACTTC
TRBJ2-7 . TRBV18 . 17 CASSPPLWAAGSYEQYF TGTGCCAGCTCACCACCGCTCTGGGCGGCAGGTTCCTACGAGCAGTACTTC
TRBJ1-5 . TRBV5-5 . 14 CASTPDPGYQPQHF TGTGCCAGCACCCCAGACCCGGGGTATCAGCCCCAGCATTTT
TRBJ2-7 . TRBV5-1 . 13 CASSFPGAYEQYF TGCGCCAGCAGCTTCCCAGGAGCCTACGAGCAGTACTTC
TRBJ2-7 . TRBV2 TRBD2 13 CASRGAGGREQYF TGTGCCAGCAGGGGAGCGGGGGGGCGCGAGCAGTACTTC
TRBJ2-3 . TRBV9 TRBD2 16 CASSTVAGASTDTQYF TGTGCCAGCAGCACAGTAGCGGGGGCTAGCACAGATACGCAGTATTTT
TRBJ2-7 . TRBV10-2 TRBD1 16 CASSDRPDRGTYEQYF TGCGCCAGCAGTGATCGTCCGGACAGGGGGACCTACGAGCAGTACTTC
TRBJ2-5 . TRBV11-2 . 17 CASSLGRRAEPRETQYF TGTGCCAGCAGCTTAGGACGCCGTGCAGAACCTCGGGAGACCCAGTACTTC
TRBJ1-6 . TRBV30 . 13 CAWSEGTNSPLHF TGTGCCTGGAGTGAAGGGACAAATTCACCCCTCCACTTT
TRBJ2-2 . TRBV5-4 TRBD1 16 CASSPPGQGNTGELFF TGTGCCAGCAGCCCGCCGGGACAGGGGAACACCGGGGAGCTGTTTTTT
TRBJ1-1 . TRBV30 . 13 CAWARGRITEAFF TGTGCCTGGGCCCGGGGTCGGATCACTGAAGCTTTCTTT
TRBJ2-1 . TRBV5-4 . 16 CASSLVARSSYNEQFF TGTGCCAGCAGCTTGGTGGCACGAAGCTCCTACAATGAGCAGTTCTTC
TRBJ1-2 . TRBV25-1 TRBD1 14 CASSRTGANYGYTF TGTGCCAGCAGCCGGACAGGGGCTAACTATGGCTACACCTTC
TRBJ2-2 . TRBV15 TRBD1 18 CATSSPMDRAAYTGELFF TGTGCCACCAGCAGCCCGATGGACAGGGCGGCGTACACCGGGGAGCTGTTTTTT
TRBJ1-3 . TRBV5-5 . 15 CASSLGPVSGNTIYF TGTGCCAGCAGCTTGGGACCGGTCTCTGGAAACACCATATATTTT